The next 27 T cell receptor beta chains were all read from a single sample in a study of blood T cells in healthy people across ages. Sample-barcoded 5' priming and a J-beta primer mix drove a second PCR of about 6 to 12 cycles. TCRdb reprocessed the 5' RACE reads with MiXCR, giving one entry per CDR3 protein. The sample lists 600,000 or so distinct CDR3 sequences, less than 35% occurring once. Material: blood. The receptors shown here come from a woman of 80 years or more in good health.

This clonotype was counted once. Given a much more abundant clone one base away, this may be a read error. V is TRBV6-2 or TRBV6-3 and J is TRBJ1-5; D gene ambiguous. This CDR3 is built from 12 residues. Trimming shortened V by 7 bases and J by 11 bases, and 15 bases separated the two germline ends. Germline V gives CDR1 MNHEY, CDR2 SVGEGT. CDR3 bases: TGTGCCAGCAATGCGGGGTTTCGGGCCCAGCATTTT. It codes for CASNAGFRAQHF.

Comments on this clonotype: A read error may account for a junction end that differs from germline. The chain is built from TRBV18 and TRBJ1-2; D is possibly TRBD1 (5 bases). CDR1 and CDR2 from the germline V gene are KGHSH and LQKENI. This CDR3 comprises 18 residues. The DNA of the CDR3 is TGTACCAGCTCCCCGAAAATCCAAGGGGAAACGACTAACTATGGCTACACCTTC. Translated, it gives CTSSPKIQGETTNYGYTF.

This clonotype was counted many times. V is TRBV12-3 or TRBV12-4 and J is TRBJ1-5; tentative D call: TRBD1 (6 bases). The CDR3 sequence is 14 residues long. Trimming took off 2 bases at V and 5 bases at J, with 10 bases between the two ends. The chain's CDR3 is CASSLRDTDQPQHF. CDR3 DNA sequence: TGTGCCAGCAGTTTAAGGGACACAGATCAGCCCCAGCATTTT.

The V and J genes are TRBV2 and TRBJ1-4; D unclear. The CDR3 spans 15 residues. Germline-derived CDR1 and CDR2 are SNHLY and FYNNEI. Deletions cut 3 bases from V and 8 bases from J, with 16 bases between. CDR3 loop: CASSEEGRQEEKLFF. The DNA for the CDR3 is TGTGCCAGCAGTGAGGAGGGAAGGCAAGAAGAAAAACTGTTTTTT. The full variable domain, rest sourced from reference TRBV2 and TRBJ1-4, is EPEVTQTPSHQVTQMGQEVILRCVPISNHLYFYWYRQILGQKVEFLVSFYNNEISEKSEIFDDQFSVERPDGSNFTLKIRSTKLEDSAMYFCASSEEGRQEEKLFFGSGTQLSVL.

In its sample, this clonotype was seen a few times. It may be a read error: a sequence one base away is much more abundant. The CDR3 loop is CASTRAGGQEAQYF. The CDR3 DNA follows: TGTGCCAGCACCCGGGCAGGGGGCCAAGAGGCCCAGTACTTC. The chain has TRBV12-3 or TRBV12-4 and TRBJ2-7; 8 nucleotides match TRBD1. V trimming: 7 bases; J trimming: 10 bases; junction bases outside the gene matches: 15. This CDR3 is 14 amino acids long.

The chain uses TRBV5-6 and TRBJ2-1, with 13 bases fitting TRBD2. The germline gives CDR1 SGHDT, CDR2 YYEEEE. J gave up 3 bases and V 3 bases, and 3 bases lay outside the gene matches. This CDR3 has 16 residues. DNA of the CDR3: TGTGCCAGCAGCTCCGGACTAGCGGGAGACTACAATGAGCAGTTCTTC. The encoded protein is CASSSGLAGDYNEQFF.

This clonotype was counted between two and nine times. The chain recombines TRBV20-1 with TRBJ1-1; unclear D gene. Germline lookup yields CDR1 DFQATT and CDR2 SNEGSKA (reference sequence). The CDR3 covers 11 residues. The germline V and J ends were trimmed by 6 bases and 4 bases, with 9 bases remaining between them. The DNA of the CDR3 is TGCAGTGCCGGGGTGTTCACTGAAGCTTTCTTT. This codes for CSAGVFTEAFF.

This clonotype was recorded at least ten times. The J gene is TRBJ1-4, the V gene TRBV12-3 or TRBV12-4, with a possible D match to TRBD1 (5 bases). The CDR3 runs 15 residues. V was clipped by 5 bases and J by 0 bases, with 10 bases between them. DNA of the CDR3: TGTGCCAGCAGTCCAGGGTATCCAACTAATGAAAAACTGTTTTTT. It specifies CASSPGYPTNEKLFF.

This clonotype was recorded many times. This chain links TRBV7-3 with TRBJ2-3; 7 bases agree with TRBD2. This CDR3 contains 15 residues. Trimming took 5 bases from V and 1 from J; bases not matched to a gene: 6. The germline gives CDR1 SGHTA, CDR2 FQGTGA. The CDR3 sequence is CASSVSGARTDTQYF. The CDR3 region has the DNA TGTGCCAGCAGCGTAAGCGGGGCCCGCACAGATACGCAGTATTTT.

This clonotype was recorded many times. This chain connects TRBV20-1 to TRBJ2-7, with TRBD2 matching 7 bases. V dropped 5 bases and J dropped 2; count of bases not matched to a gene: 12. Germline V gene data show CDR1 as DFQATT and CDR2 as SNEGSKA (reference sequence). The CDR3 sequence is 15 residues long. The DNA of the CDR3 is TGCAGTGCTGGGGTCGGCCGGGGGGAAACCTACGAGCAGTACTTC. This sequence encodes CSAGVGRGETYEQYF.

The chain couples TRBV6-2 or TRBV6-3 to TRBJ1-6, with D possibly TRBD1 on 5 matching bases. This CDR3 contains 15 residues. Germline V gene sequence: CDR1 MNHEY, CDR2 SVGEGT. With 5 bases removed from V and 7 bases from J, the gap between germline ends came to 15 bases. CDR3 DNA: TGTGCCAGCAGTGTTCAGGGAACGAGGAATTCACCCCTCCACTTT. It is translated as CASSVQGTRNSPLHF.

Many counts were recorded for this clonotype. V is TRBV20-1 and J is TRBJ2-5, with TRBD2 matching 9 bases. V lost 5 bases and J lost 4; bases outside the gene matches: 8. The germline CDR1 and CDR2 sequences are DFQATT and SNEGSKA (reference sequence). The CDR3 sequence is 14 residues long. CDR3 sequence reads: CSAAGGGGRETQYF. The CDR3 DNA reads TGCAGTGCTGCGGGCGGGGGGGGTAGAGAGACCCAGTACTTC.

In its sample, this clonotype was seen many times. The J gene is TRBJ2-3, the V gene TRBV12-3 or TRBV12-4; no reliable D call. The V end was cut by 3 bases, the J end by 10 bases, with 8 bases between. The CDR3 consists of 11 residues. CDR3 region: CASSLYESQYF. The CDR3 DNA is TGTGCCAGCAGTTTGTACGAGTCGCAGTATTTT.

There are many counts of this clonotype. The chain combines TRBV6-6 with TRBJ1-6, with 12 bases identical to TRBD1. V shed 5 bases, J shed 13 bases, and the junction held 9 bases outside the gene matches. Per the germline V gene, CDR1 is MNHNY and CDR2 is SVGAGI (reference sequence). There are 15 residues in the CDR3. CDR3 sequence: CASSGRDRGPAPLHF. CDR3 nucleotides: TGTGCCAGCAGTGGCCGGGACAGGGGGCCGGCGCCCCTCCACTTT.

This clonotype came up many times. This chain joins TRBV20-1 and TRBJ2-5; perhaps D is TRBD1 or TRBD2 (5 bases each). CDR3 size: 15 residues. The V end was cut by 4 bases, the J end by 9 bases, with 24 bases between. Germline loops: CDR1 DFQATT, CDR2 SNEGSKA (reference sequence). This chain's CDR3 is CSAIEVVTGGWAQYF. DNA for the CDR3: TGCAGTGCTATAGAGGTTGTAACAGGAGGCTGGGCCCAGTACTTC.

The chain employs TRBV28 and TRBJ2-3; D unclear. The germline gives CDR1 MDHEN, CDR2 SYDVKM. The V gene lost 4 bases and the J gene lost 4 bases, with 15 bases spanning the gap. The length of the CDR3 is 15 residues. The CDR3 sequence: CASSSREAAPDTQYF. CDR3 sequence (DNA): TGTGCCAGCAGTTCCCGTGAGGCCGCCCCAGATACGCAGTATTTT.

This clonotype was recorded at least ten times. The rearrangement links TRBV4-1 to TRBJ2-6, with TRBD1 matching 7 bases. V trimming: 4 bases; J trimming: 4 bases; junction bases outside the gene matches: 7. The CDR3 has 16 residues. Germline values: CDR1 MGHRA, CDR2 YSYEKL. The DNA for the CDR3 is TGCGCCAGCAGCCTGGGACAGCAAGCAGGGGCCAACGTCCTGACTTTC. It specifies CASSLGQQAGANVLTF.

This clonotype was seen at least ten times. The rearrangement links TRBV7-3 to TRBJ2-3; 12 bases are shared with TRBD2. CDR1 and CDR2 from the germline V gene are SGHTA and FQGTGA. With 5 bases clipped from V and 4 bases from J, the junction kept 7 bases outside the gene matches. The CDR3 is 16 amino acids. The CDR3 region is CASSTPTSGGPDTQYF. In nucleotides, the CDR3 is TGTGCCAGCAGCACACCGACTAGCGGGGGCCCAGATACGCAGTATTTT.

As to this clonotype: It may be a read error: a sequence one base away is much more abundant. This chain connects TRBV24-1 to TRBJ2-1, with TRBD2 identical over 7 bases. There are 12 residues in the CDR3. The junction had 8 bases not matched to a gene; V was cut back by 7 bases and J by 12 bases. Germline-derived CDR1 and CDR2 are KGHDR and SFDVKD. The CDR3 nucleotides read TGTGCCACCAGGGGAGGGGAGCATGGGCAGTTCTTC. Residues: CATRGGEHGQFF.

This chain links TRBV7-9 with TRBJ2-4; perhaps D is TRBD1 or TRBD2 (5 bases each). The J call may be faulty, since TRBJ2-7 better matches the DNA end. CDR1 and CDR2 from the germline V gene are SEHNR and FQNEAQ (reference sequence). The CDR3 consists of 14 residues. CDR3 sequence reads: CASSLWQGVNEQYF. Here the CDR3 DNA reads TGTGCCAGCAGCTTATGGCAGGGAGTTAACGAGCAGTACTTC.

This clonotype has at least ten counts. CDR3 nucleotide sequence: TGCGCCAGCAGCTTGGCCGGGAACGAAAAACTGTTTTTT. Translated, it gives CASSLAGNEKLFF. The chain links TRBV5-1 to TRBJ1-4; the D is unclear. The V end lost 0 bases, the J end lost 8 bases, and 8 bases lay between the germline ends. The germline V gene encodes CDR1 SGHRS and CDR2 YFSETQ. The CDR3 runs 13 residues.

This clonotype was observed a handful of times. The chain carries TRBV15 and TRBJ2-2; D assignment may be TRBD1 or TRBD2 (5 bases each). This CDR3 is 17 amino acids long. The germline V and J ends were trimmed by 3 bases and 7 bases, with 21 bases remaining between them. The germline V gene has CDR1 LNHNV and CDR2 YYDKDF (reference sequence). Here the CDR3 DNA reads TGTGCCACCAGCAGGCCCCTCAGGGCAGGGACCGTCGGGGAGCTGTTTTTT. Amino acid sequence: CATSRPLRAGTVGELFF.

Only a few counts were recorded for this clonotype. This sequence joins TRBV18 and TRBJ2-2; 10 bases map to TRBD1. The V and J ends lost 3 bases and 5 bases, in that order; junction bases with no gene match: 3. CDR3 length: 15 amino acids. Germline assignment: CDR1 KGHSH and CDR2 LQKENI. CDR3 in amino acids: CASSPGTGVTGELFF. In nucleotides, the CDR3 is TGTGCCAGCTCACCCGGGACAGGGGTGACCGGGGAGCTGTTTTTT.

The V call is TRBV29-1, the J call TRBJ1-4; 7 bases line up with TRBD1. Per germline, CDR1 SQVTM and CDR2 ANQGSEA. The CDR3 runs 12 residues. The ends lost 7 bases at V and 8 bases at J; junction bases unmatched: 7. This chain's CDR3 is CSASGTAEKLFF. The DNA of the CDR3 is TGCAGCGCGTCCGGGACAGCAGAAAAACTGTTTTTT.

The chain recombines TRBV4-2 with TRBJ1-3; 8 positions agree with TRBD1. The germline gives CDR1 LGHNA, CDR2 YNFKEQ. CDR3 length: 17 residues. V shed 1 base and J 1 base; nucleotides not matched to a gene: 6. CDR3 in amino acids: CASSQGQQGVSGNTIYF. CDR3 in DNA: TGTGCCAGCAGCCAAGGACAACAGGGGGTTTCTGGAAACACCATATATTTT.

This rearrangement joins TRBV14 to TRBJ2-3; TRBD2 matches at 9 bases. The CDR3 runs to 14 residues. Germline assignment: CDR1 SGHDN and CDR2 FVKESK. The ends lost 5 bases at V and 6 bases at J; junction bases unmatched: 6. CDR3 residues: CASSVAGVMDTQYF. The CDR3 DNA sequence: TGTGCCAGCAGCGTAGCGGGAGTAATGGATACGCAGTATTTT.

This chain joins TRBV7-2 and TRBJ2-1; 10 bases are a match to TRBD2. There are 16 residues in the CDR3. CDR1 and CDR2 from the germline V gene are SGHTA and FQGNSA. The J segment lost 5 bases and the V segment lost 5 bases, leaving 9 bases of the junction unmatched. This CDR3 reads CASSAGLAPYDNEQFF. Written as DNA, the CDR3 is TGTGCCAGCAGCGCGGGACTAGCGCCTTATGACAATGAGCAGTTCTTC.